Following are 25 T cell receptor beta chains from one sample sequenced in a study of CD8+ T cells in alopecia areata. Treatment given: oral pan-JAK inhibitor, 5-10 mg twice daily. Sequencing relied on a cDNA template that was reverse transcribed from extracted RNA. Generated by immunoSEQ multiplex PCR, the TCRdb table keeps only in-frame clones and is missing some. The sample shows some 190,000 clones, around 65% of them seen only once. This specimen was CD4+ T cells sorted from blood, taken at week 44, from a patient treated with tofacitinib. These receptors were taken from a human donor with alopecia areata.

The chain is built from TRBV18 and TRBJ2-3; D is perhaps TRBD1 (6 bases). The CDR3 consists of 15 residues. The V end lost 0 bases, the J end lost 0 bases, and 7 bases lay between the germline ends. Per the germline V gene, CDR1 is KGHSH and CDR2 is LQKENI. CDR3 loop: CASSPPGQSTDTQYF. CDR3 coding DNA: TGTGCCAGCTCACCACCGGGACAAAGCACAGATACGCAGTATTTT. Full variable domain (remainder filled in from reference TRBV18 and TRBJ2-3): NAGVMQNPRHLVRRRGQEARLRCSPMKGHSHVYWYRQLPEEGLKFMVYLQKENIIDESGMPKERFSAEFPKEGPSILRIQQVVRGDSAAYFCASSPPGQSTDTQYFGPGTRLTVL.

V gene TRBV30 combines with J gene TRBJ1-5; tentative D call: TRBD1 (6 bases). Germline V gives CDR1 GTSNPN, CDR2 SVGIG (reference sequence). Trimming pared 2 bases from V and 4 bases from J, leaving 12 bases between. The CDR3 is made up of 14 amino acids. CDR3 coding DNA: TGTGCCTGGAGTTACCGGCAGGGGAATCAGCCCCAGCATTTT. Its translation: CAWSYRQGNQPQHF.

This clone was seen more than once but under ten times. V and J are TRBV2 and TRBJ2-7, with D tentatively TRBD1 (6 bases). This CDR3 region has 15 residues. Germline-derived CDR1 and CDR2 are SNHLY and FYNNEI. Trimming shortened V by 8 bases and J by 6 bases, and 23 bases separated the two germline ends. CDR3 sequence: CASRTDTQGIGEQYF. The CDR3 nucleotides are TGTGCCAGCCGTACCGATACCCAGGGGATCGGCGAGCAGTACTTC.

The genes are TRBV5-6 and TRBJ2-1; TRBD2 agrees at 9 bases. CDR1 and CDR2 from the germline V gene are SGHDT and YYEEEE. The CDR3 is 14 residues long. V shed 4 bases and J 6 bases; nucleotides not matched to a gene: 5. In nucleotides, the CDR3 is TGTGCCAGCAGCGAGCGGGGGGCGGTCAATGAGCAGTTCTTC. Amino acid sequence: CASSERGAVNEQFF.

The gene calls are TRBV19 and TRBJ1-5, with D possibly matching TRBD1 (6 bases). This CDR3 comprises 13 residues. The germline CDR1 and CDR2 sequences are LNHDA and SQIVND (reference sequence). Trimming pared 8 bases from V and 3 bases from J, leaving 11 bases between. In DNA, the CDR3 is TGTGCCAGTGGAGGGGGTCACAATCAGCCCCAGCATTTT. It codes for CASGGGHNQPQHF.

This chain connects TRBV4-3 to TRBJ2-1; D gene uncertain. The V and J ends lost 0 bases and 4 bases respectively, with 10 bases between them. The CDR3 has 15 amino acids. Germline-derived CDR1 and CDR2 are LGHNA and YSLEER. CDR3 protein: CASSQEPSSYNEQFF. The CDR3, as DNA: TGCGCCAGCAGCCAAGAACCGTCCTCTTACAATGAGCAGTTCTTC.

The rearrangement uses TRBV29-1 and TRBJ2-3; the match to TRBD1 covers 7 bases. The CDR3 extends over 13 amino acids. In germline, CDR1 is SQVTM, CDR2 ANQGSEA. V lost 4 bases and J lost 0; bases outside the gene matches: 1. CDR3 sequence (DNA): TGCAGCGTTGTACAGGGGAGCACAGATACGCAGTATTTT. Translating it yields CSVVQGSTDTQYF.

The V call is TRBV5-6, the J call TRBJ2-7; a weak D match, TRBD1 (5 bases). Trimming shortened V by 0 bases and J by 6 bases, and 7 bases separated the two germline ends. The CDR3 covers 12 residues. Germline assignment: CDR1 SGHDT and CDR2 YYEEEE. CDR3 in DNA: TGTGCCAGCAGCTTGGCTCAGGGCGAGCAGTACTTC. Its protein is CASSLAQGEQYF.

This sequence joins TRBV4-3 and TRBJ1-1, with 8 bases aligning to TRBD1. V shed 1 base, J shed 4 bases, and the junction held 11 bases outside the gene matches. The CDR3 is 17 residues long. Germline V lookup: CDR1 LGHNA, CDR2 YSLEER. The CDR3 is CASSQVEAWQGATEAFF. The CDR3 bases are TGCGCCAGCAGCCAAGTAGAAGCTTGGCAGGGGGCCACTGAAGCTTTCTTT.

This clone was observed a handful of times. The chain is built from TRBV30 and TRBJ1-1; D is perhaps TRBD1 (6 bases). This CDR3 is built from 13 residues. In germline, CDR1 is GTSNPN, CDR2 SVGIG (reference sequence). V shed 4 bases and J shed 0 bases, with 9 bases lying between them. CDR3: CAWTGQMNTEAFF. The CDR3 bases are TGTGCCTGGACCGGACAGATGAACACTGAAGCTTTCTTT.

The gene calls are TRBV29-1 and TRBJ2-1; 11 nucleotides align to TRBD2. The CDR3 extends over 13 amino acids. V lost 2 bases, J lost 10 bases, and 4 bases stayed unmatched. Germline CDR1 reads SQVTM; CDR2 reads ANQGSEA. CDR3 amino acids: CSVEILAGAEQFF. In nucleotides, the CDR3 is TGCAGCGTTGAAATACTAGCGGGGGCCGAGCAGTTCTTC.

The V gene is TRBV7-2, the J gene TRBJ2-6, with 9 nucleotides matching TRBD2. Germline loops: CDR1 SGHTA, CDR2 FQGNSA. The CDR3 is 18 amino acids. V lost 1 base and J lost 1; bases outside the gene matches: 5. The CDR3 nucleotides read TGTGCCAGCAGCTTAGGGCTAGCGGGGCGATCTGGGGCCAACGTCCTGACTTTC. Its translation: CASSLGLAGRSGANVLTF. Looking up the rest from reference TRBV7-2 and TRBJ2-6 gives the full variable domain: GAGVSQSPSNKVTEKGKDVELRCDPISGHTALYWYRQSLGQGLEFLIYFQGNSAPDKSGLPSDRFSAERTGGSVSTLTIQRTQQEDSAVYLCASSLGLAGRSGANVLTFGAGSRLTVL.

The CDR3: CASSLSLARAETQYF. The CDR3 nucleotides read TGTGCCAGCAGTTTATCGCTCGCCAGGGCTGAGACCCAGTACTTC. This chain connects TRBV27 to TRBJ2-5; D might be TRBD1 (5 bases). The CDR3 contains 15 residues. V was clipped by 0 bases and J by 5 bases, with 13 bases between them. Per germline, CDR1 MNHEY and CDR2 SMNVEV (reference sequence).

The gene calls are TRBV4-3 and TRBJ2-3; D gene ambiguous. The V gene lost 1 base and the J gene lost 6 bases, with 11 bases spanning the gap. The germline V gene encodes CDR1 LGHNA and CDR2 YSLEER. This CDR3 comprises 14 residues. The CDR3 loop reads CASSQVLPPDTQYF. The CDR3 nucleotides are TGCGCCAGCAGCCAAGTTCTGCCACCGGATACGCAGTATTTT.

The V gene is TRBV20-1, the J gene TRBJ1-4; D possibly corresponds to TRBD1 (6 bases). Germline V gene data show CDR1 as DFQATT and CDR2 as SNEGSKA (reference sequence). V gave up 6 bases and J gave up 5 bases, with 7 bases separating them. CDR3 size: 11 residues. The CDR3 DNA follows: TGCAGTGCAGGGGGAAATGAAAAACTGTTTTTT. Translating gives CSAGGNEKLFF.

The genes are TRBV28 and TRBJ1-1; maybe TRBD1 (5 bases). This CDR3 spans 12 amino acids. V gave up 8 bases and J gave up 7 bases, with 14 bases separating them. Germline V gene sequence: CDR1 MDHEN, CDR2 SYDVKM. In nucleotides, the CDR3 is TGTGCCAGCCGACTATGGGACGGTGAAGCTTTCTTT. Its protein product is CASRLWDGEAFF.

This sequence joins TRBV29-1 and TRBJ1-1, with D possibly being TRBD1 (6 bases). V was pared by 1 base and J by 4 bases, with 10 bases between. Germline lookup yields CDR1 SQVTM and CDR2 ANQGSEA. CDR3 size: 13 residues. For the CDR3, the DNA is TGCAGCGTTGAAGGCCGGGGGCCCACTGAAGCTTTCTTT. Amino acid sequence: CSVEGRGPTEAFF.

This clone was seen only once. The CDR3 DNA is TGCAGCGTCCCCGGGACAGAACTTTCTAACTATGGCTACACCTTC. It encodes CSVPGTELSNYGYTF. The chain recombines TRBV29-1 with TRBJ1-2; TRBD1 matches at 7 bases. CDR3 length equals 15 residues. Germline V gives CDR1 SQVTM, CDR2 ANQGSEA. V gave up 6 bases and J gave up 0 bases; unmatched junction bases: 10.

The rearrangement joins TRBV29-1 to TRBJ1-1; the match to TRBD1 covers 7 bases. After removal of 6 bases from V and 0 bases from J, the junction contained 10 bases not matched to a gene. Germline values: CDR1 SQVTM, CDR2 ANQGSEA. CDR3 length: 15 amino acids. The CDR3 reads CSVTGTANMNTEAFF. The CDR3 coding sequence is TGCAGCGTCACAGGGACAGCCAATATGAACACTGAAGCTTTCTTT.

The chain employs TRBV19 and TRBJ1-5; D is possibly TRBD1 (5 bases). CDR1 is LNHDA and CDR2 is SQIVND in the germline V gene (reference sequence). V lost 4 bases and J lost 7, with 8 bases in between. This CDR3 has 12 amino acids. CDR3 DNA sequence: TGTGCCAGTAGTACAGGGAACCAGCCCCAGCATTTT. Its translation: CASSTGNQPQHF.

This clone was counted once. CDR3 in DNA: TGCAGCGTTGAAGAAAGAAAGGGTTTCACTGAAGCTTTCTTT. This gives the protein CSVEERKGFTEAFF. This chain joins TRBV29-1 and TRBJ1-1; D remains unclear. V was cut by 0 bases and J by 4 bases, with 12 bases left in between. The CDR3 is 14 amino acids. Looked up from germline, CDR1 is SQVTM and CDR2 is ANQGSEA. Variable domain in full (rest from reference TRBV29-1 and TRBJ1-1): SAVISQKPSRDICQRGTSLTIQCQVDSQVTMMFWYRQQPGQSLTLIATANQGSEATYESGFVIDKFPISRPNLTFSTLTVSNMSPEDSSIYLCSVEERKGFTEAFFGQGTRLTVV.

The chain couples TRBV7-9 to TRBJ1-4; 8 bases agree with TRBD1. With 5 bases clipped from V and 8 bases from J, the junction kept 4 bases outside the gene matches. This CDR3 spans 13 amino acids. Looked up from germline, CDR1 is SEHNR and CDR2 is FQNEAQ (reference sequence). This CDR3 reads CASSRGQGEKLFF. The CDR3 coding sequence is TGTGCCAGCAGCCGCGGACAGGGAGAAAAACTGTTTTTT.

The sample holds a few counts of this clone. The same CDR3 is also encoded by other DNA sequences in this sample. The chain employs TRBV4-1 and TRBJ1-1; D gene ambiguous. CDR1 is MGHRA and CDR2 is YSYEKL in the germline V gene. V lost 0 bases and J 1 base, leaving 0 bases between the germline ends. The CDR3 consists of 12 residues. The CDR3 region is CASSQENTEAFF. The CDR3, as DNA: TGCGCCAGCAGCCAAGAGAACACTGAAGCTTTCTTT.

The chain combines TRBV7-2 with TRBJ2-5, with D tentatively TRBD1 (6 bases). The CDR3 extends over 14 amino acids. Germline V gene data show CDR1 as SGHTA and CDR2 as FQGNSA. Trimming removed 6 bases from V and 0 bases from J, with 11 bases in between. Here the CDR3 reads CASRSQGNQETQYF. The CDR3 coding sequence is TGTGCCAGCAGGTCACAGGGTAACCAAGAGACCCAGTACTTC.

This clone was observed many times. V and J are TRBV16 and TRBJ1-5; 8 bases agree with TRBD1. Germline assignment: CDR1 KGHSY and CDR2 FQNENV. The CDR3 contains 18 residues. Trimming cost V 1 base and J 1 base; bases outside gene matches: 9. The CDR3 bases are TGTGCCAGCAGCCAATGGACAGGGATCCTTAGCAGCAATCAGCCCCAGCATTTT. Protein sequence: CASSQWTGILSSNQPQHF.